The 2 T cell receptor beta chains below come from one sample, sequenced in a study of cytotoxic CD8 clonotypes in ibrutinib-treated CLL (dated by TCRdb to the early 2020s). Reading the label with the study, this specimen's time point is: progressive disease on ibrutinib. Library method: the immunoSEQ multiplex PCR assay. The immuneACCESS repertoire file appears here via TCRdb, limited to in-frame rearrangements. These files lack a portion of the clones; in checked studies, under half of the deficit traces to unresolved V genes, and the cause of the others is not known. The sample data list roughly 40,000 clones, and about 70% of these were observed just once. The ten largest make up less than 7.5% of the sample. The sequences come from PBMCs, collected at disease progression, from a patient treated with ibrutinib. These receptors originate from a human donor with chronic lymphocytic leukemia.

The chain employs TRBV7-8 and TRBJ1-1; D is undetermined. The CDR3 is 15 amino acids. V was clipped by 2 bases and J by 2 bases, with 12 bases between them. The germline gives CDR1 SGHVS, CDR2 FQNEAQ. The DNA for the CDR3 is TGTGCCAGCAGCTTAACGACGGCGATCAACACTGAAGCTTTCTTT. This translates into CASSLTTAINTEAFF.

Comment on this clone: One junction end disagrees with the germline gene, perhaps due to a read error. This chain connects TRBV7-7 to TRBJ2-5, with D perhaps matching TRBD2 (6 bases). CDR1 SSHAT and CDR2 FNYEAQ come from the germline V gene (reference sequence). This CDR3 is built from 14 residues. The CDR3 DNA is TGTGCTAGCAGCCCTGGGGGAGGACAAGAGACCCAGTACTTC. It codes for CASSPGGGQETQYF.